The next 20 T cell receptor beta chains were all read from a single sample in a study of blood T cell repertoires in COVID-19. Data came from immunoSEQ multiplex PCR; TCRdb stores just in-frame clones and leaves some out. The profile shows roughly 250,000 clones, around 87% of them singletons. The specimen sequenced was PBMCs or T cells enriched from blood (not recorded which). These receptors all come from a woman aged 18-30 years who had recovered from COVID-19.

CDR3 sequence reads: CASSVGRGGTEAFF. In DNA form, the CDR3 reads TGTGCCAGCAGCGTGGGCAGGGGTGGCACTGAAGCTTTCTTT. The chain recombines TRBV9 with TRBJ1-1; D is possibly TRBD1 (6 bases). The germline CDR1 and CDR2 sequences are SGDLS and YYNGEE. Trimming cost V 2 bases and J 4 bases, with 12 bases left between them. The CDR3 runs 14 residues.

This clone came up a few times. The CDR3 DNA sequence: TGTGCCAGCAGTGAAGTAGGGGCGACAAATTCACCCCTCCACTTT. Protein product: CASSEVGATNSPLHF. The rearrangement links TRBV6-1 to TRBJ1-6, with a weak D call TRBD1 (5 bases). The CDR3 contains 15 residues. The germline gives CDR1 MNHNS, CDR2 SASEGT. The V end lost 1 base, the J end lost 7 bases, and 11 bases lay between the germline ends.

This clone was seen just once. This chain uses TRBV15 with TRBJ2-1; D is perhaps TRBD2 (6 bases). Germline V CDR1 and CDR2: LNHNV, YYDKDF (reference sequence). V shed 1 base and J shed 1 base, with 11 bases lying between them. This CDR3 region has 16 residues. DNA for the CDR3: TGTGCCACCAGCAGAGTGGCGGGGACTTCCTACAATGAGCAGTTCTTC. Its translation: CATSRVAGTSYNEQFF.

V gene TRBV5-1 combines with J gene TRBJ2-2; 10 nucleotides agree with TRBD2. CDR3 size: 16 residues. Looked up from germline, CDR1 is SGHRS and CDR2 is YFSETQ. Germline trimming cut 0 bases from V and 4 bases from J; bases unmatched to any gene: 3. In DNA, the CDR3 is TGCGCCAGCAGCTTGGCAATAGCGGGGGGCACCGGGGAGCTGTTTTTT. It codes for CASSLAIAGGTGELFF.

V and J are TRBV19 and TRBJ1-5; D gene unclear. The germline V and J ends were trimmed by 3 bases and 1 base, with 10 bases remaining between them. Per germline, CDR1 LNHDA and CDR2 SQIVND (reference sequence). The length of the CDR3 is 15 residues. This CDR3 is CASSISRQSNQPQHF. The CDR3, as DNA: TGTGCCAGTAGTATCAGTCGCCAGAGCAATCAGCCCCAGCATTTT.

The V and J genes are TRBV10-3 and TRBJ1-1, with D perhaps matching TRBD1 (5 bases). Trimming removed 11 bases from V and 1 base from J, with 14 bases in between. Germline CDR1 ENHRY, CDR2 SYGVKD. The CDR3 is made up of 13 amino acids. In nucleotides, the CDR3 is TGTGCCGTTCAGGGAGCGGGGAACACTGAAGCTTTCTTT. This codes for CAVQGAGNTEAFF.

With regard to this clone: Other DNA variants within this sample encode the same CDR3. The chain recombines TRBV4-1 with TRBJ1-1, with no clear D. V was shortened by 3 bases and J by 3 bases, with 8 bases between the two germline ends. The CDR3 has 13 residues. Germline values: CDR1 MGHRA, CDR2 YSYEKL. CDR3 DNA sequence: TGCGCCAGCAGCCAGGGGAGGGACACTGAAGCTTTCTTT. This gives the protein CASSQGRDTEAFF.

The rearrangement links TRBV9 to TRBJ1-4; tentative D call: TRBD1 (5 bases). Trimming took 0 bases from V and 7 from J, leaving 10 bases between them. Germline CDR1 reads SGDLS; CDR2 reads YYNGEE. The CDR3 spans 14 residues. CDR3 residues: CASSVDRIREKLFF. The CDR3 DNA reads as TGTGCCAGCAGCGTAGACAGGATCCGTGAAAAACTGTTTTTT. The variable domain in full, with the rest retrieved from reference TRBV9 and TRBJ1-4, is DSGVTQTPKHLITATGQRVTLRCSPRSGDLSVYWYQQSLDQGLQFLIQYYNGEERAKGNILERFSAQQFPDLHSELNLSSLELGDSALYFCASSVDRIREKLFFGSGTQLSVL.

The rearrangement joins TRBV2 to TRBJ1-4; TRBD1 might be the D (5 bases). This CDR3 has 11 residues. Looked up from germline, CDR1 is SNHLY and CDR2 is FYNNEI. Between the trimmed V and J ends, which lost 6 bases and 14 bases, there was a span of 13 bases. In DNA form, the CDR3 reads TGTGCCAGCAGGACGACAGTAATTCTGTTTTTT. It encodes CASRTTVILFF.

CDR3 nucleotide sequence: TGTGCCAGCAGCTCCACCGGGAGAGACTATGGCTACACCTTC. Protein sequence: CASSSTGRDYGYTF. This chain links TRBV11-2 with TRBJ1-2; the D is unclear. The CDR3 is made up of 14 amino acids. V was trimmed by 4 bases and J by 3 bases, leaving 12 bases between them. Germline V CDR1 and CDR2: SGHAT, FQNNGV.

The chain employs TRBV28 and TRBJ2-7; 7 bases map to TRBD1. Germline CDR1 reads MDHEN; CDR2 reads SYDVKM. The CDR3 consists of 14 residues. Trimming at V came to 6 bases and at J to 3 bases, leaving 8 bases not matched to a gene. CDR3 sequence reads: CASRNSGTVYEQYF. The CDR3, as DNA: TGTGCCAGCAGAAACTCCGGGACAGTCTACGAGCAGTACTTC.

This chain uses TRBV5-1 with TRBJ2-1; 8 bases are shared with TRBD1. Unmatched junction bases numbered 6, after V lost 3 bases and J lost 1 base. The CDR3 contains 16 residues. Germline CDR1 and CDR2: SGHRS and YFSETQ. CDR3 in amino acids: CASSWWTGQSYNEQFF. In nucleotides, the CDR3 is TGCGCCAGCAGCTGGTGGACAGGGCAGTCCTACAATGAGCAGTTCTTC.

The V gene is TRBV14, the J gene TRBJ2-3, with 14 positions matching TRBD2. From germline, CDR1 is SGHDN and CDR2 FVKESK. Trimming at V came to 2 bases and at J to 9 bases, leaving 10 bases not matched to a gene. There are 17 residues in the CDR3. The CDR3 coding sequence is TGTGCCAGCAGCCAACACCTCGGGACTAGCGGGGGAGGGACGCAGTATTTT. As protein: CASSQHLGTSGGGTQYF.

The chain joins TRBV6-1 to TRBJ2-1, with 10 bases fitting TRBD2. V gave up 8 bases and J gave up 7 bases; unmatched junction bases: 5. The CDR3 totals 13 residues. Germline loops: CDR1 MNHNS, CDR2 SASEGT. The CDR3 nucleotides are TGTGCCAGCTCCACGGGACTAGCGAATGAGCAGTTCTTC. Its protein product is CASSTGLANEQFF.

The chain joins TRBV3-1 (or the pseudogene TRBV3-2) to TRBJ2-1; D not certain. CDR1 is LGHDT and CDR2 is YNNKEL in the germline V gene (reference sequence). The CDR3 totals 21 residues. The V and J ends lost 1 base and 0 bases respectively, with 25 bases between them. The CDR3 reads CASSQASAPSKAEGSYNEQFF. The CDR3 DNA follows: TGTGCCAGCAGCCAAGCCTCTGCCCCTAGTAAGGCCGAAGGCTCCTACAATGAGCAGTTCTTC.

CDR3 sequence: CASSGGDREDQPQHF. The CDR3 DNA reads as TGTGCCAGCAGTGGAGGGGACAGGGAGGATCAGCCCCAGCATTTT. The chain carries TRBV2 and TRBJ1-5; the match to TRBD1 covers 9 bases. CDR1 is SNHLY, CDR2 FYNNEI, per germline. Unmatched junction bases numbered 6, after V lost 4 bases and J lost 5 bases. There are 15 residues in the CDR3.

This rearrangement joins TRBV28 to TRBJ2-1; 8 bases line up with TRBD2. Germline V lookup: CDR1 MDHEN, CDR2 SYDVKM. J gave up 5 bases and V 5 bases, and 11 bases lay outside the gene matches. The CDR3 is 16 residues long. CDR3 nucleotide sequence: TGTGCCAGCAGTCTGGCCTCTAGCGGGCTCGACAATGAGCAGTTCTTC. Its protein product is CASSLASSGLDNEQFF.

The rearrangement uses TRBV5-1 and TRBJ2-3; TRBD1 agrees at 8 bases. Losses at the gene ends were 2 bases for V and 6 bases for J; bases not matched to a gene: 2. The CDR3 loop spans 13 amino acids. Per the germline V gene, CDR1 is SGHRS and CDR2 is YFSETQ. CDR3 amino acids: CASSLDRGDTQYF. The CDR3 nucleotides are TGCGCCAGCAGCTTAGACAGGGGTGATACGCAGTATTTT.

The chain couples TRBV2 to TRBJ1-1; no definite D call. There are 12 residues in the CDR3. The germline V gene encodes CDR1 SNHLY and CDR2 FYNNEI. The V gene lost 1 base and the J gene lost 8 bases, with 8 bases spanning the gap. The CDR3 sequence is CASSEGGQEAFF. In nucleotides, the CDR3 is TGTGCCAGCAGTGAAGGCGGTCAGGAAGCTTTCTTT.

The V gene is TRBV5-5, the J gene TRBJ2-3, with D hard to call. The V end was cut by 0 bases, the J end by 2 bases, with 10 bases between. The CDR3 totals 15 residues. CDR1 is SGHKS and CDR2 is YYEKEE in the germline V gene (reference sequence). CDR3 bases: TGTGCCAGCAGCTTGGACGGTCTACCCACAGATACGCAGTATTTT. Protein sequence: CASSLDGLPTDTQYF.